These 32 T cell receptor beta chains were all obtained from the same sample, sequenced in a study of T cell responses to AZD1222 COVID-19 vaccine. Clones were sequenced by immunoSEQ multiplex PCR, and TCRdb holds only the in-frame ones, with some missing. The sample has roughly 180,000 clones, 90% seen once. The specimen was peripheral blood, collected on day 0 of AZD1222 vaccination. The receptors originated from an adult in good health.

This sequence joins TRBV6-5 and TRBJ2-1; a weak D match, TRBD2 (5 bases). Trimming removed 8 bases at V and 2 bases at J, with 10 bases between. This CDR3 has 13 residues. Germline loops: CDR1 MNHEY, CDR2 SVGAGI. This CDR3 is CASGMRAYNEQFF. The DNA for the CDR3 is TGTGCCAGCGGTATGAGGGCCTACAATGAGCAGTTCTTC.

V usage is TRBV3-1 (or the pseudogene TRBV3-2) and J usage is TRBJ2-4; tentatively, D is TRBD1 (6 bases). Trimming pared 0 bases from V and 1 base from J, leaving 10 bases between. This CDR3 spans 16 amino acids. The germline V gene encodes CDR1 LGHDT and CDR2 YNNKEL (reference sequence). For the CDR3, the DNA is TGTGCCAGCAGCCAAGATCCCCAGGGGGCCAAAAACATTCAGTACTTC. This gives the protein CASSQDPQGAKNIQYF.

The chain is built from TRBV9 and TRBJ1-2; maybe TRBD1 (6 bases). Trimming took off 0 bases at V and 8 bases at J, with 20 bases between the two ends. CDR1 SGDLS and CDR2 YYNGEE come from the germline V gene. CDR3 size: 16 residues. The CDR3 nucleotides read TGTGCCAGCAGCGTAGGGGTCATGGGGGCGCGAGGCGGCTACACCTTC. Protein: CASSVGVMGARGGYTF.

The chain recombines TRBV6-2 or TRBV6-3 with TRBJ1-2, with 8 positions matching TRBD1. CDR1 is MNHEY and CDR2 is SVGEGT in the germline V gene. Trimming removed 7 bases from V and 3 bases from J; junction bases left unmatched: 13. The CDR3 loop spans 16 amino acids. The CDR3 here is CASTPGQGKYDYGYTF. DNA of the CDR3: TGTGCCAGCACCCCCGGACAGGGAAAGTATGACTATGGCTACACCTTC.

The chain carries TRBV6-5 and TRBJ1-6; D gene ambiguous. The CDR3 is made up of 14 amino acids. V was pared by 4 bases and J by 7 bases, with 11 bases between. Germline CDR1 and CDR2: MNHEY and SVGAGI. Here the CDR3 reads CASSLDLGNSPLHF. Here the CDR3 DNA reads TGTGCCAGCAGTTTAGACTTGGGGAATTCACCCCTCCACTTT.

The chain recombines TRBV4-2 with TRBJ1-6, with D perhaps matching TRBD1 (6 bases). This CDR3 is 17 amino acids long. Germline V gene sequence: CDR1 LGHNA, CDR2 YNFKEQ. Trimming shortened V by 0 bases and J by 0 bases, and 9 bases separated the two germline ends. CDR3 residues: CASSQDQGSSYNSPLHF. As DNA, the CDR3 is TGTGCCAGCAGCCAAGATCAGGGGAGCTCCTATAATTCACCCCTCCACTTT.

In regard to this clone: The sample carries other DNA sequences with the same CDR3. The V and J genes are TRBV7-2 and TRBJ1-2, with unresolved D. The CDR3 is made up of 13 amino acids. Trimming pared 1 base from V and 2 bases from J, leaving 5 bases between. Germline V gene lookup returns CDR1 SGHTA and CDR2 FQGNSA. CDR3 residues: CASSLDKNYGYTF. The CDR3 DNA is TGTGCCAGCAGCTTAGACAAGAACTATGGCTACACCTTC. Filled out from reference TRBV7-2 and TRBJ1-2, the complete variable domain reads GAGVSQSPSNKVTEKGKDVELRCDPISGHTALYWYRQSLGQGLEFLIYFQGNSAPDKSGLPSDRFSAERTGGSVSTLTIQRTQQEDSAVYLCASSLDKNYGYTFGSGTRLTVV.

This chain connects TRBV2 to TRBJ1-4; perhaps TRBD1 as D (6 bases). Trimming took 9 bases from V and 8 from J, leaving 16 bases between them. CDR1 and CDR2 (germline): SNHLY, FYNNEI. The length of the CDR3 is 13 residues. The CDR3: CARTGGPKEKLFF. In DNA, the CDR3 is TGTGCCAGGACAGGAGGCCCCAAGGAAAAACTGTTTTTT.

V is TRBV19 and J is TRBJ1-2, with 10 bases lining up with TRBD1. The length of the CDR3 is 14 residues. Trimming took 6 bases from V and 8 from J; bases not matched to a gene: 9. The germline V gene has CDR1 LNHDA and CDR2 SQIVND (reference sequence). The CDR3, as DNA: TGTGCCAGTAGCCCGAGGGACAGGGGTAGAGGCTACACCTTC. Its translation: CASSPRDRGRGYTF.

V gene TRBV5-4 combines with J gene TRBJ2-1; 13 nucleotides match TRBD2. Germline CDR1 SGHNT, CDR2 YYREEE (reference sequence). J gave up 7 bases and V 2 bases, and 9 bases lay outside the gene matches. CDR3 length: 17 amino acids. DNA for the CDR3: TGTGCCAGCAGCTTCCCTCAACTAGCGGGGGGGCCGAATGAGCAGTTCTTC. Amino acids: CASSFPQLAGGPNEQFF.

The chain couples TRBV7-8 to TRBJ1-3; no definite D call. Germline CDR1 is SGHVS and CDR2 is FQNEAQ. The CDR3 totals 15 residues. Trimming removed 2 bases at V and 0 bases at J, with 8 bases between. The CDR3 bases are TGTGCCAGCAGCTTACCCGGGCTCTCTGGAAACACCATATATTTT. Amino acids: CASSLPGLSGNTIYF. The full variable domain, its missing parts supplied by reference TRBV7-8 and TRBJ1-3, is GAGVSQSPRYKVAKRGQDVALRCDPISGHVSLFWYQQALGQGPEFLTYFQNEAQLDKSGLPSDRFFAERPEGSVSTLKIQRTQQEDSAVYLCASSLPGLSGNTIYFGEGSWLTVV.

The V gene is TRBV19, the J gene TRBJ1-2; 9 bases are shared with TRBD1. The CDR3 sequence is 15 residues long. The germline CDR1 and CDR2 sequences are LNHDA and SQIVND (reference sequence). V was pared by 5 bases and J by 1 base, with 5 bases of the junction left unmatched. The CDR3 coding sequence is TGTGCCAGTAGTTCGCCGGGACAGGGTAACTATGGCTACACCTTC. Its translation: CASSSPGQGNYGYTF.

The CDR3 loop is CASGASNTIYF. CDR3 sequence (DNA): TGTGCCAGCGGGGCTAGCAACACCATATATTTT. This chain links TRBV6-5 with TRBJ1-3; D might be TRBD1 (5 bases). This CDR3 is built from 11 residues. V was pared by 8 bases and J by 7 bases, with 9 bases between. The germline V gene encodes CDR1 MNHEY and CDR2 SVGAGI.

The chain uses TRBV6-6 and TRBJ2-2, with D hard to call. The CDR3 has 13 amino acids. CDR1 is MNHNY, CDR2 SVGAGI, per germline (reference sequence). Trimming took 7 bases from V and 4 from J, leaving 10 bases between them. The CDR3 DNA reads as TGTGCCAGCACCACCACTGGCACCGGGGAGCTGTTTTTT. This sequence encodes CASTTTGTGELFF.

This clone was observed a single time. This rearrangement joins TRBV6-4 to TRBJ1-1; 7 positions match TRBD1. CDR3 length equals 12 residues. In germline, CDR1 is MRHNA, CDR2 SNTAGT. After removal of 2 bases from V and 6 bases from J, the junction contained 0 bases not matched to a gene. CDR3 nucleotides: TGTGCCAGCAGTGACAGGGGGCCTGAAGCTTTCTTT. Translating gives CASSDRGPEAFF.

The chain employs TRBV5-5 and TRBJ2-5; D gene uncertain. The CDR3 loop spans 14 amino acids. Germline values: CDR1 SGHKS, CDR2 YYEKEE (reference sequence). V dropped 3 bases and J dropped 4 bases, with 13 bases sitting between them. The CDR3 spells CASSSPTASETQYF. CDR3 nucleotides: TGTGCCAGCAGCTCCCCGACGGCCTCAGAGACCCAGTACTTC.

CDR3 sequence (DNA): TGTGCCAGCTCACCAGCAGTAGATACGCAGTATTTT. This gives the protein CASSPAVDTQYF. The chain combines TRBV18 with TRBJ2-3, with unresolved D. V was shortened by 2 bases and J by 5 bases, with 5 bases between the two germline ends. The CDR3 loop spans 12 amino acids. Per germline, CDR1 KGHSH and CDR2 LQKENI.

This clone was found once. The CDR3 bases are TGCGCCAGCAGCTTTGGCGCGTCCTATGGCTACACCTTC. Translating it yields CASSFGASYGYTF. V usage is TRBV5-1 and J usage is TRBJ1-2; D call uncertain. The CDR3 consists of 13 residues. V lost 2 bases and J lost 4, with 9 bases in between. Germline CDR1 and CDR2: SGHRS and YFSETQ.

The rearrangement joins TRBV9 to TRBJ2-7; D is unresolved. V dropped 4 bases and J dropped 2 bases, with 13 bases sitting between them. The CDR3 sequence is 14 residues long. Germline V gives CDR1 SGDLS, CDR2 YYNGEE. CDR3: CASSPRAWTYEQYF. The CDR3 bases are TGTGCCAGCAGCCCGAGAGCGTGGACCTACGAGCAGTACTTC.

On this clone itself: The sample has other DNA sequences that encode this CDR3 too. The chain employs TRBV11-2 and TRBJ1-6; the D is unclear. The V and J ends lost 0 bases and 10 bases respectively, with 7 bases between them. CDR1 and CDR2 from the germline V gene are SGHAT and FQNNGV. This CDR3 has 13 residues. The CDR3 loop is CASSLDPQSPLHF. Here the CDR3 DNA reads TGTGCCAGCAGCTTAGATCCACAATCACCCCTCCACTTT.

The DNA of the CDR3 is TGTGCTAGTGGTTTGGCCGCGGGGCGGGGGGGCAAAGAGACCCAGTACTTC. Its protein is CASGLAAGRGGKETQYF. The J gene is TRBJ2-5, the V gene TRBV12-5; 9 bases line up with TRBD2. Per germline, CDR1 LGHNT and CDR2 FRNRAP. This CDR3 spans 17 amino acids. J gave up 3 bases and V 1 base, and 9 bases lay outside the gene matches.

This chain connects TRBV7-2 to TRBJ2-2, with D possibly matching TRBD1 (6 bases). The CDR3 is 15 residues long. The germline V and J ends were trimmed by 1 base and 3 bases, with 9 bases remaining between them. CDR1 and CDR2 (germline): SGHTA, FQGNSA. CDR3 coding DNA: TGTGCCAGCAGCTTAGTGGCAGGGGACACCGGGGAGCTGTTTTTT. Translating gives CASSLVAGDTGELFF.

The chain couples TRBV6-5 to TRBJ1-2, with 8 positions matching TRBD1. This CDR3 has 15 amino acids. Trimming took 7 bases from V and 4 from J; bases not matched to a gene: 11. Per germline, CDR1 MNHEY and CDR2 SVGAGI. The CDR3 sequence: CASNVGQGFRYGYTF. CDR3 coding DNA: TGTGCCAGCAACGTAGGACAGGGCTTCCGCTATGGCTACACCTTC.

The chain couples TRBV6-5 to TRBJ1-2, with unresolved D. The CDR3 length is 12 residues. Trimming took 4 bases from V and 3 from J, leaving 6 bases between them. Germline V CDR1 and CDR2: MNHEY, SVGAGI. CDR3 region: CASSSQDYGYTF. The CDR3 DNA sequence: TGTGCCAGCAGTTCCCAAGACTATGGCTACACCTTC.

This sequence joins TRBV3-1 (or the pseudogene TRBV3-2) and TRBJ1-2, with TRBD1 matching over 7 bases. The CDR3 runs 18 residues. Germline CDR1 and CDR2: LGHDT and YNNKEL (reference sequence). The V and J ends lost 4 bases and 7 bases, in that order; junction bases with no gene match: 21. CDR3 sequence: CASSPPTGRRTLYFGYTF. CDR3 coding DNA: TGTGCCAGCAGCCCTCCGACAGGGAGGCGGACCCTCTATTTTGGCTACACCTTC.

CDR3 in amino acids: CASSLRGFNYGYTF. CDR3 coding DNA: TGTGCCAGCAGTCTCAGGGGTTTCAACTATGGCTACACCTTC. J is TRBJ1-2 and V is TRBV6-5; D is possibly TRBD1 (6 bases). Germline V CDR1 and CDR2: MNHEY, SVGAGI. CDR3 length: 14 residues. The V gene lost 5 bases and the J gene lost 2 bases, with 12 bases spanning the gap.

V usage is TRBV9 and J usage is TRBJ2-2; 8 nucleotides agree with TRBD1. V shed 4 bases and J 5 bases; nucleotides not matched to a gene: 10. The CDR3 has 16 residues. Germline CDR1 and CDR2: SGDLS and YYNGEE. CDR3 sequence: CASSRTGQGTTGELFF. The CDR3 region has the DNA TGTGCCAGCAGCCGAACCGGACAGGGAACTACCGGGGAGCTGTTTTTT.

The chain recombines TRBV21-1 with TRBJ2-1; the listed D gene, TRBD2, was not tested against the DNA. TRBV21-1 is described as a pseudogene. The CDR3 is 15 residues long. CDR3 sequence reads: CASSKPSGGHNEQFF. The CDR3 region has the DNA TGTGCCAGCAGCAAACCTAGCGGGGGGCACAATGAGCAGTTCTTC.

This sequence joins TRBV6-5 and TRBJ1-5, with D possibly TRBD1 on 6 matching bases. V lost 5 bases to trimming and J lost 6 bases, with 14 bases between them. CDR3 length equals 14 residues. The V gene's germline CDR1 is MNHEY and CDR2 SVGAGI. The CDR3 sequence: CASSPGAGVQPQHF. CDR3 in DNA: TGTGCCAGCAGTCCCGGGGCAGGGGTTCAGCCCCAGCATTTT.

The CDR3 sequence: CASSLAARGLSGAETQYF. The CDR3 nucleotides read TGTGCCAGCAGCTTAGCGGCGAGGGGACTGAGCGGGGCGGAGACCCAGTACTTC. V and J are TRBV7-8 and TRBJ2-5; TRBD2 matches 7 bases. The CDR3 consists of 18 residues. Trimming took 0 bases from V and 5 from J; bases not matched to a gene: 15. Germline V gene data show CDR1 as SGHVS and CDR2 as FQNEAQ.

The chain couples TRBV29-1 to TRBJ1-1; D is uncertain. V lost 4 bases to trimming and J lost 0 bases, with 9 bases between them. CDR1 is SQVTM, CDR2 ANQGSEA, per germline. This CDR3 comprises 13 residues. The CDR3 bases are TGCAGCGTTGCGCTGACCTTGAACACTGAAGCTTTCTTT. Protein product: CSVALTLNTEAFF.

A note on this clone: Other DNA sequences in the same sample also yield this CDR3. This rearrangement joins TRBV6-2 or TRBV6-3 to TRBJ2-7; no definite D call. The CDR3 is 13 residues long. Germline-derived CDR1 and CDR2 are MNHEY and SVGEGT. V was pared by 2 bases and J by 4 bases, with 9 bases between. This chain's CDR3 is CASSYTQGYEQYF. DNA for the CDR3: TGTGCCAGCAGTTACACCCAAGGGTACGAGCAGTACTTC.